This T cell receptor (beta chain) was documented in a study of blood T cell repertoires in COVID-19. About the research overall: Whether acute or convalescent, the COVID-19 samples came from the United States, Italy and Spain. In each case, the material was cDNA or gDNA derived from T cells, B-cell-depleted T cells, or PBMCs.

Original processing notes: Amplification from reference gene primers served as the basis for estimated nucleated cell counts. Measured with immunoSEQ multiplex PCR; TCRdb has only the in-frame clones, and not every one. That table supplies the V and J calls and clone size; D and trimming were determined from the DNA. The repertoire has under 30,000 clones, approximately 93% of them found once; the top ten carry about 4%. This CDR3 is built from 14 residues. CDR1 is MDHEN, CDR2 SYDVKM, per germline. The junction had 6 bases not matched to a gene; V was cut back by 5 bases and J by 4 bases. The sample comprised peripheral blood. The V and J genes are TRBV28 and TRBJ2-7; 9 positions agree with TRBD1. This receptor was obtained from a human donor with active COVID-19. The donor label of this sample is uncertain. The CDR3 nucleotides are TGTGCCAGCAGTACCGACAGGGGGTCATACGAGCAGTACTTC. Protein: CASSTDRGSYEQYF.